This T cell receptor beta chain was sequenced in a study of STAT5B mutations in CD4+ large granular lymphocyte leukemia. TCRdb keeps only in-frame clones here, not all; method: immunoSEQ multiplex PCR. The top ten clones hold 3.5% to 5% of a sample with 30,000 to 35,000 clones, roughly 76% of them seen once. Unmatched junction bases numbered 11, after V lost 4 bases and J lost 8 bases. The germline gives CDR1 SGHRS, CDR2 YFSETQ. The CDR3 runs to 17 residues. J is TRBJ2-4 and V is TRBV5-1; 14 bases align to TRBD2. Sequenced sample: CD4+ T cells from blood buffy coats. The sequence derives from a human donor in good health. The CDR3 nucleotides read TGCGCCAGCAGCCCGGGGACTAGCGGGAGCCGGGTGGACATTCAGTACTTC. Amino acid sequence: CASSPGTSGSRVDIQYF.